The next 25 T cell receptor beta chains were all read from a single sample in a study of T cells in women clearing cervical HPV infection. The table came from immunoSEQ multiplex PCR; TCRdb's copy has only in-frame clones and leaves some out. The listing records tens of thousands of clones. The sample was blood buffy coat. The source is a woman between 18 and 69 years old with a cervical HPV16 infection that either progressed to CIN3+ or cleared (not recorded which).

Points on this clone: The sequence runs out 3 residues before the end of the CDR3; the remainder is reconstructed from the germline J gene. The chain joins TRBV11-1 to TRBJ2-3; possibly TRBD1 for D (6 bases). V was pared by 5 bases and J by 4 bases, with 13 bases between. The CDR3 spans 14 residues. The germline gives CDR1 SGHAT, CDR2 FQDESV (reference sequence). The sequenced CDR3 bases are TGTGCCAGCAGCACAGGGCTGGGGTCAGATACG. It encodes CASSTGLGSDT. Given in full, the CDR3 is CASSTGLGSDTQYF. The variable domain in full, completed from reference TRBV11-1 and TRBJ2-3, reads EAEVAQSPRYKITEKSQAVAFWCDPISGHATLYWYRQILGQGPELLVQFQDESVVDDSQLPKDRFSAERLKGVDSTLKIQPAELGDSAMYLCASSTGLGSDTQYFGPGTRLTVL.

As regards this clone: With the read ending 3 residues before the CDR3 end, the germline J gene is used to fill in that end. The genes are TRBV30 and TRBJ1-1; D perhaps matches TRBD1 (6 bases). Germline values: CDR1 GTSNPN, CDR2 SVGIG (reference sequence). The CDR3 is 13 residues long. V shed 1 base and J shed 1 base, with 7 bases lying between them. Partial CDR3 DNA: TGTGCCTGGAGTGCGACAGGGAACACTGAA. Translating it yields CAWSATGNTE. The whole CDR3 region reads CAWSATGNTEAFF.

Notes on this clone: The CDR3 end falls 3 residues outside the read, so it is completed with the germline J gene. The same CDR3 also results from other DNA sequences found in this sample. The genes are TRBV5-1 and TRBJ2-7; D unclear. The CDR3 contains 14 residues. Germline CDR1 and CDR2: SGHRS and YFSETQ. V was cut by 0 bases and J by 0 bases, with 7 bases left in between. This chain's CDR3 is CASSLGGSSYEQYF. The DNA read from the CDR3 is TGCGCCAGCAGCTTGGGCGGTAGCTCCTACGAG.

Comment on this clone: The CDR3 end lies 3 residues beyond the end of the read and is filled in from the germline J gene. This chain joins TRBV20-1 and TRBJ1-6; D may be TRBD1 (5 bases). There are 14 residues in the CDR3. The V end was cut by 5 bases, the J end by 6 bases, with 14 bases between. The germline V gene encodes CDR1 DFQATT and CDR2 SNEGSKA (reference sequence). CDR3 DNA (partial): TGCAGTGCTGTTCAGGGAACGGGTAATTCACCC. As protein: CSAVQGTGNSP. The complete CDR3 sequence is CSAVQGTGNSPLHF.

On this clone: The missing CDR3 end, 3 residues past where the read stops, is filled in from the germline J gene. The V call is TRBV2, the J call TRBJ1-5; a weak D match, TRBD1 (6 bases). CDR1 and CDR2 (germline): SNHLY, FYNNEI. CDR3 length: 14 amino acids. The V end was cut by 1 base, the J end by 7 bases, with 11 bases between. The CDR3 protein is CASSEGQVGQPQHF. The DNA read from the CDR3 is TGTGCCAGCAGTGAAGGACAGGTAGGACAGCCC.

A note on this clone: The sequence runs out 3 residues before the end of the CDR3; the remainder is reconstructed from the germline J gene. J is TRBJ2-6 and V is TRBV6-2 or TRBV6-3; TRBD2 aligns across 9 bases. After removal of 8 bases from V and 6 bases from J, the junction contained 11 bases not matched to a gene. CDR1 and CDR2 from the germline V gene are MNHEY and SVGEGT. The length of the CDR3 is 16 residues. CDR3 DNA, as far as it was read: TGTGCCAGCGGACTTCTAGCGGGGCCACAGGCCAACGTC. Protein product: CASGLLAGPQANV. The whole CDR3 region reads CASGLLAGPQANVLTF.

Remarks on this clone: The read ends 3 residues shy of where the CDR3 ends; the end is completed using the germline J gene. The chain has TRBV2 and TRBJ1-2, with D possibly matching TRBD1 (5 bases). The CDR3 contains 13 residues. Germline V gene sequence: CDR1 SNHLY, CDR2 FYNNEI. V was trimmed by 2 bases and J by 5 bases, leaving 9 bases between them. This CDR3 reads CASSETRVYGYTF. Partial CDR3 DNA: TGTGCCAGCAGTGAAACCAGGGTATATGGC.

For this clone: The CDR3 goes on 3 residues after the read ends, and that part is filled in from the germline J gene. The chain couples TRBV4-1 to TRBJ2-7; D not certain. Deletions cut 1 base from V and 0 bases from J, with 10 bases between. This CDR3 spans 15 amino acids. Germline V lookup: CDR1 MGHRA, CDR2 YSYEKL. The part of the CDR3 DNA that was read is TGCGCCAGCAGCCAAGGGTCGGTTAGCTCCTACGAG. This translates into CASSQGSVSSYE. The full CDR3 protein reads CASSQGSVSSYEQYF.

In regard to this clone: Additional DNA sequences in this sample encode the identical CDR3. The sequenced part of the CDR3 DNA is TGTGCCAGCCGCCCGGGGACAGCGAACACCGGGGAG. As protein: CASRPGTANTGE. The entire CDR3 reads CASRPGTANTGELFF. The V and J genes are TRBV7-9 and TRBJ2-2; 7 nucleotides match TRBD1. The read terminates 3 residues ahead of where the CDR3 ends, so the germline J gene completes it. The CDR3 runs to 15 residues. CDR1 and CDR2 from the germline V gene are SEHNR and FQNEAQ (reference sequence). Trimming cost V 8 bases and J 0 bases; bases outside gene matches: 6.

About this clone itself: Read data end 3 residues before the CDR3 end; the end is taken from the germline J gene. This chain connects TRBV5-4 to TRBJ1-6, with no clear D. V was pared by 3 bases and J by 5 bases, with 6 bases between. Germline values: CDR1 SGHNT, CDR2 YYREEE (reference sequence). This CDR3 is built from 13 residues. This CDR3 reads CASSSLNNSPLHF. CDR3 bases read: TGTGCCAGCAGCTCCCTAAATAATTCACCC.

Worth noting for this clone: Read data end 3 residues before the CDR3 end; the end is taken from the germline J gene. This sequence joins TRBV2 and TRBJ1-1; D is unclear. The CDR3 contains 13 residues. Between the trimmed V and J ends, which lost 6 bases and 0 bases, there was a span of 8 bases. Germline lookup yields CDR1 SNHLY and CDR2 FYNNEI. CDR3 protein: CASRAALNTEAFF. CDR3 DNA, as far as it was read: TGTGCCAGCAGGGCGGCACTGAACACTGAA.

As concerns this clone: The CDR3 extends 3 residues past the end of the read, so its final part is completed from the germline J gene. This chain joins TRBV2 and TRBJ1-5; 7 positions agree with TRBD1. The CDR3 spans 13 residues. The V and J ends lost 7 bases and 3 bases, in that order; junction bases with no gene match: 3. In germline, CDR1 is SNHLY, CDR2 FYNNEI. CDR3 bases read: TGTGCCAGCAAGGGACAGAACAATCAGCCC. Its protein is CASKGQNNQP. The CDR3 as a whole reads CASKGQNNQPQHF.

Concerning this clone: The CDR3 end falls 3 residues outside the read, so it is completed with the germline J gene. The V gene is TRBV30, the J gene TRBJ2-2; D uncertain. V dropped 1 base and J dropped 7 bases, with 13 bases sitting between them. The CDR3 is 14 amino acids. CDR1 GTSNPN and CDR2 SVGIG come from the germline V gene (reference sequence). Partial CDR3 DNA: TGTGCCTGGAGTGGGGCAGCTCGGAGCGGGGAG. Its protein product is CAWSGAARSGE. The CDR3, in full, reads CAWSGAARSGELFF.

About this clone: The read gets to within 3 residues of the CDR3 end, and the germline J gene fills in the rest. The rearrangement links TRBV6-4 to TRBJ2-1, with TRBD1 matching 7 bases. Trimming removed 8 bases from V and 0 bases from J; junction bases left unmatched: 10. The CDR3 extends over 16 amino acids. The germline CDR1 and CDR2 sequences are MRHNA and SNTAGT. CDR3 protein: CASPPGGPTSYNEQFF. The covered CDR3 bases are TGTGCCAGCCCCCCAGGGGGTCCCACCTCCTACAATGAG.

On this clone: The CDR3 goes on 3 residues after the read ends, and that part is filled in from the germline J gene. The genes are TRBV5-1 and TRBJ1-6; 7 nucleotides line up with TRBD1. The germline V gene has CDR1 SGHRS and CDR2 YFSETQ. The ends lost 4 bases at V and 8 bases at J; junction bases unmatched: 6. The CDR3 spans 14 residues. The CDR3 spells CASSLNRGDSPLHF. Incomplete CDR3 DNA: TGCGCCAGCAGCCTAAACAGGGGTGATTCACCC.

A note on this clone: One junction end disagrees with the germline gene, perhaps due to a read error. With the read ending 3 residues before the CDR3 end, the germline J gene is used to fill in that end. The chain links TRBV7-9 to TRBJ2-3; TRBD1 might be the D (5 bases). Germline V gives CDR1 SEHNR, CDR2 FQNEAQ (reference sequence). This CDR3 has 12 amino acids. The CDR3 reads CSSSLGQETQYF. CDR3 DNA, as far as it was read: TGTTCCAGCAGCTTGGGGCAAGAGACG.

CDR3: CASNGLAAYNEQFF. The sequenced CDR3 bases are TGTGCCAGCAACGGACTAGCGGCCTACAATGAG. The V gene is TRBV5-6, the J gene TRBJ2-1, with 10 bases fitting TRBD2. The DNA ends 3 residues before the CDR3 does, and the rest of the CDR3 is filled in from the germline J gene. The length of the CDR3 is 14 residues. The ends lost 6 bases at V and 2 bases at J; junction bases unmatched: 2. Germline CDR1 and CDR2: SGHDT and YYEEEE.

Of note for this clone: The CDR3 end falls 3 residues outside the read, so it is completed with the germline J gene. The J gene is TRBJ2-7, the V gene TRBV12-3 or TRBV12-4; 11 positions match TRBD1. This CDR3 spans 13 amino acids. Losses at the gene ends were 6 bases for V and 4 bases for J; bases not matched to a gene: 2. CDR3 residues: CASRDRGRYEQYF. Incomplete CDR3 DNA: TGTGCCAGCAGGGACAGGGGGCGTTACGAG.

Comments on this clone: From the germline J gene comes the end of the CDR3, since the read stops 3 residues before it. The chain joins TRBV5-1 to TRBJ2-5; TRBD2 agrees at 12 bases. Germline CDR1 and CDR2: SGHRS and YFSETQ. Trimming at V came to 3 bases and at J to 2 bases, leaving 5 bases not matched to a gene. The CDR3 has 16 residues. The covered CDR3 bases are TGCGCCAGCAGCTACTCCGGGACTAGCGGGCAAGAGACC. It is translated as CASSYSGTSGQET. The CDR3 reads in full as CASSYSGTSGQETQYF.

Points on this clone: Read sequence stops 3 residues before the CDR3 end, and the germline J gene provides the missing end. The genes are TRBV19 and TRBJ1-6, with 8 bases aligning to TRBD1. The CDR3 is 18 amino acids. J gave up 0 bases and V 7 bases, and 11 bases lay outside the gene matches. Germline values: CDR1 LNHDA, CDR2 SQIVND (reference sequence). The covered CDR3 bases are TGTGCCAGTAACTCCGGACAGGGAAGTAGCTCCTATAATTCACCC. Amino acids: CASNSGQGSSSYNSP. The full-length CDR3 reads as CASNSGQGSSSYNSPLHF.

Regarding this clone: The read ends 3 residues before the CDR3 terminus; that terminus is restored from the germline J gene. The rearrangement joins TRBV4-1 to TRBJ1-2; D gene ambiguous. Germline assignment: CDR1 MGHRA and CDR2 YSYEKL. Trimming removed 0 bases at V and 1 base at J, with 9 bases between. The CDR3 spans 15 residues. CDR3 region: CASSQEGSRNYGYTF. The sequenced part of the CDR3 DNA is TGCGCCAGCAGCCAAGAGGGCAGCCGTAACTATGGC.

Points on this clone: Read coverage stops 3 residues before the CDR3 terminus; the germline J gene supplies the remainder. The chain couples TRBV5-1 to TRBJ1-2; weak D call: TRBD1 (6 bases). The CDR3 length is 12 residues. Germline lookup yields CDR1 SGHRS and CDR2 YFSETQ. Incomplete CDR3 DNA: TGCGCCAGCAGCTTGACAGGGAAAAGC. It is translated as CASSLTGKS. The full CDR3 sequence reads CASSLTGKSYTF. Full variable domain (rest looked up from reference TRBV5-1 and TRBJ1-2): KAGVTQTPRYLIKTRGQQVTLSCSPISGHRSVSWYQQTPGQGLQFLFEYFSETQRNKGNFPGRFSGRQFSNSRSEMNVSTLELGDSALYLCASSLTGKSYTFGSGTRLTVV.

With respect to this clone: The sequenced fragment ends 3 residues before the CDR3 boundary, so the rest is inferred from the germline J gene. V and J are TRBV5-1 and TRBJ2-5; tentatively, D is TRBD2 (6 bases). This CDR3 has 13 residues. CDR1 is SGHRS and CDR2 is YFSETQ in the germline V gene. The V and J ends lost 5 bases and 4 bases respectively, with 12 bases between them. CDR3 bases read: TGCGCCAGCAGATGGAGGGCGGGAGAGACC. Protein sequence: CASRWRAGET. The entire CDR3 protein is CASRWRAGETQYF.

On this clone: The CDR3 goes on 3 residues after the read ends, and that part is filled in from the germline J gene. This chain uses TRBV7-2 with TRBJ2-1; TRBD2 agrees at 12 bases. With V trimmed by 0 bases and J by 6 bases, 9 bases remained unmatched. The CDR3 is 18 residues long. Germline V CDR1 and CDR2: SGHTA, FQGNSA. The CDR3 loop is CASSLAPTSGGGRNEQFF. CDR3 DNA, as far as it was read: TGTGCCAGCAGCTTAGCCCCGACTAGCGGGGGAGGCCGCAATGAG.

On this clone itself: The read halts 3 residues ahead of the CDR3 end, with the missing end drawn from the germline J gene. The chain joins TRBV18 to TRBJ1-1; TRBD1 might be the D (6 bases). Germline CDR1 and CDR2: KGHSH and LQKENI. This CDR3 spans 13 amino acids. The germline V and J ends were trimmed by 3 bases and 1 base, with 6 bases remaining between them. The sequenced part of the CDR3 DNA is TGTGCCAGCTCACCGGGACAGAACACTGAA. This encodes CASSPGQNTE. The full CDR3 protein reads CASSPGQNTEAFF.